This T cell receptor (beta chain) derives from a study of OX40 agonist ivuxolimab in advanced cancers. On the study more broadly: Patients in the trial were receiving intravenous ivuxolimab every 2 weeks, at doses of 0.01 to 10 mg/kg. General study points: Mean expanded clone counts were higher in CD8+ than CD4+ T cells. Both blood CD4+ and CD8+ T cells showed clonal growth by week 6 at 0.1 to 3.0 mg/kg.

Details on this clone: Antigen: not known.

The timepoints at which blood was sampled were baseline, cycle 4 day 1, and cycle 7 day 1. The method was immunoSEQ multiplex PCR; TCRdb's version includes in-frame clones alone and lacks a portion of them. The sample has roughly 100,000 clones, approximately 90% seen once; the top ten hold around 0.76%. V was clipped by 0 bases and J by 7 bases, with 10 bases between them. Germline CDR1 LGHNA, CDR2 YSLEER. The length of the CDR3 is 14 residues. The chain couples TRBV4-3 to TRBJ2-1; D unclear. The source material was CD4+ or CD8+ T cells sorted from blood, sampled in a trial of the OX40 agonist ivuxolimab. The clonotype was recovered from an adult with an advanced solid tumor such as melanoma, head and neck, liver or kidney cancer. The DNA for the CDR3 is TGCGCCAGCAGCCAAGATACCTCTAGGAATGAGCAGTTCTTC. Encoded protein: CASSQDTSRNEQFF.